This T cell receptor beta chain was obtained from a study of human T cells and chemical hapten exposure. This clonotype showed up just a few times. The library put unique molecular identifiers onto individual cDNA molecules. TCRdb reprocessed the RACE reads with MiXCR, giving one entry per CDR3 protein. In the table there are around 300,000 distinct CDR3 sequences, around 5% of which are singletons. Trimming took 3 bases from V and 0 from J, leaving 10 bases between them. The germline V gene encodes CDR1 SGHKS and CDR2 YYEKEE (reference sequence). The CDR3 has 15 amino acids. Specified time point: pre-sensitization, week 0. Treatment of the sample: therapeutic diphenylcyclopropenone sensitization with weekly scalp DPC.

This sample comprised whole blood, obtained in connection with sensitization to the hapten diphenylcyclopropenone (DPC). The clonotype comes from a young woman with alopecia areata. Some clones in this sample may be carry-over from other donors' samples. This sequence joins TRBV5-5 and TRBJ1-3, with D maybe TRBD1 (5 bases). This CDR3 is CASSSGGFSGNTIYF. The CDR3 bases are TGTGCCAGCAGCTCCGGGGGTTTCTCTGGAAACACCATATATTTT.